This T cell receptor beta chain appears in the sequencing data of a study of blood T cell repertoires in COVID-19. For the study at large: Material from acute and convalescent COVID-19 was sourced from the United States, Italy and Spain.

In its sample, this clone was seen once. V was shortened by 1 base and J by 4 bases, with 5 bases between the two germline ends. This CDR3 has 12 residues. Germline V lookup: CDR1 SNHLY, CDR2 FYNNEI. TCRdb keeps only in-frame clones here, not all; method: immunoSEQ multiplex PCR. Of fewer than 200,000 clones in the sample, approximately 84% were seen once. The chain combines TRBV2 with TRBJ2-7; no definite D call. Material for sequencing was peripheral blood. The origin of this receptor is a woman aged 50 to 60 with COVID-19, enrolled during active disease. The CDR3 here is CASSEGPYEQYF. The DNA for the CDR3 is TGTGCCAGCAGTGAAGGGCCATACGAGCAGTACTTC.